One sample yielded the 29 T cell receptor beta chains listed below, sequenced in a study of cytomegalovirus exposure and HLA in healthy donors (TCRdb year 2017). To prepare the library, the immunoSEQ multiplex PCR assay was applied. For the multiplex PCR, a mixture combining 60 forward primers for TCR Vbeta segments and 13 reverse primers for TCR Jbeta segments was used. TCRdb's version of the immuneACCESS table is confined to in-frame rearrangements and falls short of the full clone set. An unresolved V gene accounts for under half of the shortfall where checked; the remainder is of unknown origin. The sample data list roughly 150,000 clones, and less than 80% of these were observed just once. Of the sample, around 7% is held by the ten largest clones. The sequenced sample consisted of PBMCs. The receptor set was obtained from a middle-aged man in good health and CMV-seropositive.

The chain carries TRBV10-3 and TRBJ1-4; TRBD1 aligns across 8 bases. Germline V gives CDR1 ENHRY, CDR2 SYGVKD. V dropped 3 bases and J dropped 2; count of bases not matched to a gene: 5. CDR3 length equals 16 residues. The CDR3 DNA follows: TGTGCCATCAGTGACGACAGGGGAAGGACTAATGAAAAACTGTTTTTT. Its protein is CAISDDRGRTNEKLFF.

This chain uses TRBV5-1 with TRBJ2-7; D ambiguous. Germline V CDR1 and CDR2: SGHRS, YFSETQ. The CDR3 has 13 residues. Trimming removed 1 base from V and 3 bases from J, with 8 bases in between. The CDR3 sequence is CASSLTDHYEQYF. DNA for the CDR3: TGCGCCAGCAGCTTGACAGACCACTACGAGCAGTACTTC.

The chain employs TRBV6-4 and TRBJ2-1, with 11 bases aligning to TRBD2. V was clipped by 3 bases and J by 6 bases; unmatched bases: 1. The germline CDR1 and CDR2 sequences are MRHNA and SNTAGT. The CDR3 length is 14 residues. The CDR3: CASSELAGGNEQFF. Here the CDR3 DNA reads TGTGCCAGCAGTGAGCTAGCGGGAGGCAATGAGCAGTTCTTC.

CDR3 sequence (DNA): TGTGCCAGCAGGTCCGGGACTAGCGGGCACAATGAGCAGTTCTTC. Amino acids: CASRSGTSGHNEQFF. V gene TRBV11-3 combines with J gene TRBJ2-1, with 12 bases aligning to TRBD2. Trimming removed 6 bases from V and 5 bases from J; junction bases left unmatched: 5. CDR1 and CDR2 (germline): SGHNT, YENEEA. This CDR3 has 15 amino acids.

CDR3 amino acids: CAWRIAGTKNGELFF. The CDR3 region has the DNA TGTGCCTGGAGGATAGCGGGGACAAAGAACGGGGAGCTGTTTTTT. The chain uses TRBV30 and TRBJ2-2, with 8 bases aligning to TRBD2. The junction had 10 bases not matched to a gene; V was cut back by 3 bases and J by 7 bases. This CDR3 is built from 15 residues. CDR1 GTSNPN and CDR2 SVGIG come from the germline V gene (reference sequence).

This chain uses TRBV6-5 with TRBJ1-5, with a weak D call TRBD1 (5 bases). In germline, CDR1 is MNHEY, CDR2 SVGAGI. The CDR3 sequence is 15 residues long. With 4 bases removed from V and 3 bases from J, the gap between germline ends came to 13 bases. CDR3 region: CASSSSREYNQPQHF. CDR3 coding DNA: TGTGCCAGCAGTTCGTCCAGGGAATACAATCAGCCCCAGCATTTT.

This clone was detected once. The gene calls are TRBV7-2 and TRBJ2-5; D is unclear. The CDR3 is 12 residues long. Looked up from germline, CDR1 is SGHTA and CDR2 is FQGNSA. The germline V and J ends were trimmed by 2 bases and 4 bases, with 5 bases remaining between them. CDR3 sequence: CASSLSRETQYF. The CDR3 coding sequence is TGTGCCAGCAGCTTATCTCGAGAGACCCAGTACTTC.

This sequence joins TRBV29-1 and TRBJ1-2, with D hard to call. With 2 bases removed from V and 3 bases from J, the gap between germline ends came to 7 bases. This CDR3 spans 12 amino acids. The germline V gene encodes CDR1 SQVTM and CDR2 ANQGSEA. The CDR3 sequence is CSVEQVYYGYTF. Written as DNA, the CDR3 is TGCAGCGTTGAACAGGTCTACTATGGCTACACCTTC.

This chain connects TRBV11-3 to TRBJ1-1, with 7 nucleotides matching TRBD1. CDR3 length: 16 amino acids. J gave up 2 bases and V 1 base, and 7 bases lay outside the gene matches. The germline CDR1 and CDR2 sequences are SGHNT and YENEEA. The CDR3 coding sequence is TGTGCCAGCAGCTTAGGGCGACAGGGTCTCAACACTGAAGCTTTCTTT. Protein: CASSLGRQGLNTEAFF.

Only a few counts were recorded for this clone. V usage is TRBV7-8 and J usage is TRBJ1-1; D is unresolved. Germline assignment: CDR1 SGHVS and CDR2 FQNEAQ. The length of the CDR3 is 11 residues. V was cut by 8 bases and J by 9 bases, with 13 bases left in between. CDR3 DNA sequence: TGTGCCAGCCGGGAGGGCAATCAAGCTTTCTTT. This translates into CASREGNQAFF. Looking up the rest from reference TRBV7-8 and TRBJ1-1 gives the full variable domain: GAGVSQSPRYKVAKRGQDVALRCDPISGHVSLFWYQQALGQGPEFLTYFQNEAQLDKSGLPSDRFFAERPEGSVSTLKIQRTQQEDSAVYLCASREGNQAFFGQGTRLTVV.

V and J are TRBV6-1 and TRBJ2-2; D unclear. The germline V gene encodes CDR1 MNHNS and CDR2 SASEGT. CDR3 length: 14 residues. V lost 6 bases and J lost 4, with 12 bases in between. CDR3 region: CASRASALTGELFF. CDR3 DNA: TGTGCCAGCAGGGCCAGTGCTCTCACCGGGGAGCTGTTTTTT.

The chain joins TRBV5-6 to TRBJ1-5; TRBD1 is a possible D gene (5 bases). CDR3 size: 16 residues. V lost 0 bases, J lost 4 bases, and 14 bases lay in between. From germline, CDR1 is SGHDT and CDR2 YYEEEE. This CDR3 is CASSLEGGGGNQPQHF. As DNA, the CDR3 is TGTGCCAGCAGCTTGGAGGGCGGGGGGGGGAATCAGCCCCAGCATTTT. The variable domain in full, with the rest retrieved from reference TRBV5-6 and TRBJ1-5, is DAGVTQSPTHLIKTRGQQVTLRCSPKSGHDTVSWYQQALGQGPQFIFQYYEEEERQRGNFPDRFSGHQFPNYSSELNVNALLLGDSALYLCASSLEGGGGNQPQHFGDGTRLSIL.

This rearrangement joins TRBV7-8 to TRBJ1-4; 8 bases are a match to TRBD1. The V segment lost 4 bases and the J segment 2 bases; nucleotides outside the gene matches: 6. CDR3 length: 16 amino acids. CDR1 is SGHVS and CDR2 is FQNEAQ in the germline V gene. CDR3 sequence reads: CASSSPTGETNEKLFF. DNA for the CDR3: TGTGCCAGCAGCTCACCGACAGGGGAGACTAATGAAAAACTGTTTTTT.

This clone was seen a handful of times. CDR3 nucleotides: TGTGCCAGTAGTGCCTCAGGGGGCGGGGGCACTGAAGCTTTCTTT. Its protein product is CASSASGGGGTEAFF. The V gene is TRBV19, the J gene TRBJ1-1; 8 nucleotides agree with TRBD1. The CDR3 length is 15 residues. Germline CDR1 LNHDA, CDR2 SQIVND (reference sequence). J gave up 4 bases and V 5 bases, and 9 bases lay outside the gene matches.

The chain recombines TRBV7-2 with TRBJ2-5; TRBD1 matches 8 bases. Germline trimming cut 5 bases from V and 5 bases from J; bases unmatched to any gene: 16. Germline V CDR1 and CDR2: SGHTA, FQGNSA. This CDR3 comprises 17 residues. The CDR3 DNA follows: TGTGCCAGCAGCAGGGGGCCTGCGGCAGGGGGCAGGGAGACCCAGTACTTC. Encoded protein: CASSRGPAAGGRETQYF.

The chain has TRBV27 and TRBJ1-6, with TRBD1 matching 7 bases. The length of the CDR3 is 15 residues. Per germline, CDR1 MNHEY and CDR2 SMNVEV (reference sequence). J was trimmed by 5 bases and V by 5 bases; bases with no gene match: 6. The CDR3 DNA sequence: TGTGCCAGCAGTCAAAGAGGGACAGATAATTCACCCCTCCACTTT. Residues: CASSQRGTDNSPLHF.

The chain couples TRBV28 to TRBJ2-2, with 11 positions matching TRBD2. J gave up 7 bases and V 7 bases, and 23 bases lay outside the gene matches. CDR3 size: 20 residues. The germline V gene encodes CDR1 MDHEN and CDR2 SYDVKM. This CDR3 reads CASTTVRVAGGQSYGGELFF. Here the CDR3 DNA reads TGTGCCAGCACTACCGTGAGGGTAGCGGGAGGGCAATCATATGGCGGGGAGCTGTTTTTT.

This chain connects TRBV11-3 to TRBJ2-3, with D possibly being TRBD1 (5 bases). V was shortened by 2 bases and J by 3 bases, with 9 bases between the two germline ends. The CDR3 extends over 14 amino acids. Looked up from germline, CDR1 is SGHNT and CDR2 is YENEEA. The CDR3 is CASSLMAGTDTQYF. DNA for the CDR3: TGTGCCAGCAGCTTAATGGCAGGGACAGATACGCAGTATTTT.

The table lists this clone with a few counts. The chain couples TRBV5-4 to TRBJ2-1; weak D call: TRBD2 (6 bases). The germline CDR1 and CDR2 sequences are SGHNT and YYREEE (reference sequence). V lost 0 bases to trimming and J lost 2 bases, with 9 bases between them. The CDR3 is 15 residues long. Written as DNA, the CDR3 is TGTGCCAGCAGCTTGGCCACGGGAGCCTACAATGAGCAGTTCTTC. Translation gives CASSLATGAYNEQFF.

V gene TRBV13 combines with J gene TRBJ2-5, with 7 bases matching TRBD2. The CDR3 runs 17 residues. Per germline, CDR1 PRHDT and CDR2 FYEKMQ (reference sequence). V shed 1 base and J 6 bases; nucleotides not matched to a gene: 14. CDR3 nucleotides: TGTGCCAGCAGCTTAGTTGGCCCCCGGGGGGAGTTACAGACCCAGTACTTC. Translation: CASSLVGPRGELQTQYF.

The chain has TRBV5-4 and TRBJ2-1; a possible D gene is TRBD1 (5 bases). Trimming cost V 3 bases and J 9 bases, with 16 bases left between them. The CDR3 runs to 14 residues. Germline CDR1 reads SGHNT; CDR2 reads YYREEE (reference sequence). Here the CDR3 DNA reads TGTGCCAGCAGCTCTGGCAGGGCATGGAGTGAGCAGTTCTTC. It encodes CASSSGRAWSEQFF.

The chain links TRBV30 to TRBJ1-2; tentative D call: TRBD1 (5 bases). Per germline, CDR1 GTSNPN and CDR2 SVGIG (reference sequence). Trimming cost V 1 base and J 11 bases, with 14 bases left between them. This CDR3 region has 12 residues. CDR3 residues: CAWSARPEGYTF. For the CDR3, the DNA is TGTGCCTGGAGTGCCCGACCGGAGGGGTACACCTTC.

The chain couples TRBV11-2 to TRBJ2-7; 8 nucleotides agree with TRBD1. Germline CDR1 SGHAT, CDR2 FQNNGV. With V trimmed by 0 bases and J by 7 bases, 23 bases remained unmatched. The CDR3 is 20 amino acids. The CDR3 reads CASSLDLVGRQGSLLREQYF. Written as DNA, the CDR3 is TGTGCCAGCAGCTTAGATTTAGTAGGAAGACAGGGGAGCCTCCTACGGGAGCAGTACTTC.

The gene calls are TRBV7-9 and TRBJ2-3, with D possibly being TRBD2 (6 bases). Trimming cost V 4 bases and J 5 bases, with 16 bases left between them. The CDR3 spans 15 residues. Germline CDR1 SEHNR, CDR2 FQNEAQ (reference sequence). The CDR3 loop reads CASSSGGQAGDTQYF. The CDR3 DNA reads as TGTGCCAGCAGCTCCGGAGGGCAGGCGGGAGATACGCAGTATTTT.

The chain uses TRBV7-7 and TRBJ2-3; 11 bases are a match to TRBD2. The CDR3 spans 15 residues. V trimming: 2 bases; J trimming: 5 bases; junction bases outside the gene matches: 3. Germline-derived CDR1 and CDR2 are SSHAT and FNYEAQ (reference sequence). In nucleotides, the CDR3 is TGTGCCAGCAGCTTAACTAGCGGGAGAGTAGATACGCAGTATTTT. It yields the protein CASSLTSGRVDTQYF. Looking up the rest from reference TRBV7-7 and TRBJ2-3 gives the full variable domain: GAGVSQSPRYKVTKRGQDVTLRCDPISSHATLYWYQQALGQGPEFLTYFNYEAQPDKSGLPSDRFSAERPEGSISTLTIQRTEQRDSAMYRCASSLTSGRVDTQYFGPGTRLTVL.

The chain is built from TRBV27 and TRBJ1-5; D not certain. The CDR3 has 16 amino acids. V lost 2 bases and J lost 1, with 12 bases in between. The germline V gene encodes CDR1 MNHEY and CDR2 SMNVEV (reference sequence). The chain's CDR3 is CASSLSGSFSNQPQHF. Written as DNA, the CDR3 is TGTGCCAGCAGTTTAAGTGGGAGTTTCAGCAATCAGCCCCAGCATTTT.

The chain uses TRBV11-2 and TRBJ2-2; D may be TRBD1 (6 bases). This CDR3 has 17 amino acids. Trimming removed 0 bases at V and 4 bases at J, with 15 bases between. CDR1 and CDR2 from the germline V gene are SGHAT and FQNNGV. Here the CDR3 reads CASSLDRGVKRTGELFF. CDR3 sequence (DNA): TGTGCCAGCAGCTTAGACAGGGGTGTAAAACGCACCGGGGAGCTGTTTTTT.

The chain is built from TRBV4-1 and TRBJ1-4, with TRBD1 identical over 7 bases. Trimming at V came to 1 base and at J to 8 bases, leaving 7 bases not matched to a gene. Germline V gene sequence: CDR1 MGHRA, CDR2 YSYEKL. The CDR3 spans 15 residues. CDR3 in DNA: TGCGCCAGCAGCCAAGGAGGGACCAGGGGGGAAAAACTGTTTTTT. It encodes CASSQGGTRGEKLFF.

In the case of this clone: This same CDR3 is encoded by further DNA sequences in the sample. The V gene is TRBV5-1, the J gene TRBJ1-5; D call uncertain. The V gene lost 0 bases and the J gene lost 3 bases, with 7 bases spanning the gap. CDR3 length: 14 amino acids. Germline V gene data show CDR1 as SGHRS and CDR2 as YFSETQ. The CDR3 DNA follows: TGCGCCAGCAGCTTGGGAGGTCCCAATCAGCCCCAGCATTTT. Translating gives CASSLGGPNQPQHF.